A single sample gave rise to the 22 T cell receptor beta chains below, sequenced in a study of blood T cells in healthy people across ages (dated by TCRdb to the mid-2010s). To prepare the library, 5' RACE was applied. Data came from an Illumina HiSeq 2500. A second PCR of about 6 to 11 cycles was performed with a sample-barcoded 5' primer and a J-beta primer mix. TCRdb passed the public sequencing reads through fastp at Q25 and MiXCR, retaining productive beta sequences. Rows matching on CDR3 protein sequence are summarized as one entry with the most common DNA and genes. Present in this sample are approximately 810,000 distinct CDR3 sequences, roughly 34% of which were seen just once. The top ten constitute over 10% of the sample. The sequencing sample was made of blood. The receptors derive from a man younger than 30 in good health.

At least ten counts were recorded for this clonotype. The chain links TRBV20-1 to TRBJ2-5; tentative D call: TRBD2 (5 bases). CDR3 size: 11 residues. Trimming removed 6 bases from V and 2 bases from J, with 7 bases in between. CDR1 DFQATT and CDR2 SNEGSKA come from the germline V gene (reference sequence). In DNA form, the CDR3 reads TGCAGTGCGGGGAGACAAGAGACCCAGTACTTC. Protein sequence: CSAGRQETQYF.

This clonotype showed up just a few times. The V call is TRBV18, the J call TRBJ1-1; D is uncertain. The V and J ends lost 3 bases and 1 base respectively, with 12 bases between them. The CDR3 totals 15 residues. The germline CDR1 and CDR2 sequences are KGHSH and LQKENI. The CDR3 protein is CASSPFPVGNTEAFF. The CDR3 DNA is TGTGCCAGCTCACCCTTCCCCGTGGGGAACACTGAAGCTTTCTTT. The full variable domain, with the rest looked up from reference TRBV18 and TRBJ1-1, is NAGVMQNPRHLVRRRGQEARLRCSPMKGHSHVYWYRQLPEEGLKFMVYLQKENIIDESGMPKERFSAEFPKEGPSILRIQQVVRGDSAAYFCASSPFPVGNTEAFFGQGTRLTVV.

The J gene is TRBJ1-3, the V gene TRBV5-1; no clear D gene. Germline values: CDR1 SGHRS, CDR2 YFSETQ. This CDR3 contains 13 residues. Between the trimmed V and J ends, which lost 4 bases and 4 bases, there was a span of 9 bases. CDR3 DNA: TGCGCCAGCAGCACGGACGGAGGAAACACCATATATTTT. Its protein product is CASSTDGGNTIYF.

V is TRBV5-6 and J is TRBJ2-1; D might be TRBD2 (5 bases). The germline CDR1 and CDR2 sequences are SGHDT and YYEEEE. This CDR3 contains 11 residues. Deletions cut 3 bases from V and 10 bases from J, with 8 bases between. The CDR3: CASSSGREQFF. CDR3 sequence (DNA): TGTGCCAGCAGCTCGGGGAGAGAGCAGTTCTTC. Drawing the rest from reference TRBV5-6 and TRBJ2-1, the complete variable domain is DAGVTQSPTHLIKTRGQQVTLRCSPKSGHDTVSWYQQALGQGPQFIFQYYEEEERQRGNFPDRFSGHQFPNYSSELNVNALLLGDSALYLCASSSGREQFFGPGTRLTVL.

The V and J genes are TRBV21-1 and TRBJ1-1. TRBV21-1 is a listed pseudogene. The CDR3 extends over 13 amino acids. CDR3 in amino acids: CVNGCQKNTEAFF. CDR3 nucleotides: TGTGTCAACGGGTGTCAGAAGAACACTGAAGCTTTCTTT.

This clonotype is a singleton in its sample. The chain joins TRBV12-3 or TRBV12-4 to TRBJ1-5; no firm D call. Trimming pared 0 bases from V and 6 bases from J, leaving 6 bases between. The CDR3 length is 13 residues. As DNA, the CDR3 is TGTGCCAGCAGTTTAGCCCTAGGTCAGCCCCAGCATTTT. Translation: CASSLALGQPQHF.

This chain links TRBV28 with TRBJ1-1; D call uncertain. This CDR3 is built from 12 residues. V was pared by 10 bases and J by 0 bases, with 9 bases between. CDR1 MDHEN and CDR2 SYDVKM come from the germline V gene. In DNA, the CDR3 is TGTGCCACCCTTCAAGTGAACACTGAAGCTTTCTTT. Translating it yields CATLQVNTEAFF.

Many counts were recorded for this clonotype. The J gene is TRBJ1-2, the V gene TRBV20-1; D gene ambiguous. The V and J ends lost 6 bases and 0 bases respectively, with 5 bases between them. Germline lookup yields CDR1 DFQATT and CDR2 SNEGSKA (reference sequence). This CDR3 spans 11 amino acids. The CDR3 spells CSAPTNYGYTF. CDR3 nucleotide sequence: TGCAGTGCCCCCACTAACTATGGCTACACCTTC.

This chain connects TRBV27 to TRBJ2-7; no reliable D call. TRBJ2-5 explains the end of the DNA better; the J call may be wrong. This CDR3 is built from 12 residues. Germline V CDR1 and CDR2: MNHEY, SMNVEV (reference sequence). CDR3 DNA sequence: TGTGCCAGCAGTTCGGTGGGAAAGACCCAGTACTTC. It codes for CASSSVGKTQYF.

This clonotype showed up just a few times. The J gene is TRBJ2-2, the V gene TRBV5-1, with TRBD2 matching over 11 bases. V gave up 3 bases and J gave up 0 bases; unmatched junction bases: 10. This CDR3 spans 19 amino acids. CDR1 is SGHRS, CDR2 YFSETQ, per germline. The CDR3, as DNA: TGCGCCAGCAGCTACTCCGGACTAGCGGGCGCCGCGAACACCGGGGAGCTGTTTTTT. This gives the protein CASSYSGLAGAANTGELFF.

At least ten counts were recorded for this clonotype. The rearrangement joins TRBV12-3 or TRBV12-4 to TRBJ1-2, with TRBD1 identical over 7 bases. This CDR3 region has 17 residues. Germline trimming cut 3 bases from V and 4 bases from J; bases unmatched to any gene: 14. The CDR3 spells CASSFRRGQEGGYGYTF. Here the CDR3 DNA reads TGTGCCAGCAGTTTCCGGAGGGGGCAGGAGGGAGGCTATGGCTACACCTTC.

This clonotype showed up just a few times. The CDR3 sequence: CASSFDHNTGELFF. Written as DNA, the CDR3 is TGCGCCAGCAGCTTTGACCATAACACCGGGGAGCTGTTTTTT. V usage is TRBV5-1 and J usage is TRBJ2-2; D uncertain. This CDR3 is built from 14 residues. In germline, CDR1 is SGHRS, CDR2 YFSETQ. Trimming took 2 bases from V and 2 from J, leaving 7 bases between them.

The chain joins TRBV7-2 to TRBJ2-1; D is undetermined. The germline V gene encodes CDR1 SGHTA and CDR2 FQGNSA. The CDR3 extends over 16 amino acids. V was cut by 1 base and J by 1 base, with 11 bases left in between. The DNA for the CDR3 is TGTGCCAGCAGCTTAGTGCGAGCTTTATCCTACAATGAGCAGTTCTTC. Translating gives CASSLVRALSYNEQFF.

The chain employs TRBV10-3 and TRBJ2-5; 13 positions match TRBD2. The germline V gene encodes CDR1 ENHRY and CDR2 SYGVKD. V lost 3 bases, J lost 11 bases, and 18 bases stayed unmatched. The CDR3 is 18 residues long. CDR3 nucleotide sequence: TGTGCCATCAGTGACCCCACCCGGACTAGCGGGGGATCCAATGAGCAGTACTTC. Its translation: CAISDPTRTSGGSNEQYF.

This clonotype was picked up a small number of times. The V and J genes are TRBV20-1 and TRBJ2-7; 8 positions match TRBD1. Germline lookup yields CDR1 DFQATT and CDR2 SNEGSKA (reference sequence). The junction had 7 bases not matched to a gene; V was cut back by 6 bases and J by 6 bases. This CDR3 is 12 amino acids long. The CDR3 region has the DNA TGCAGTGCCGCGACAGGGGATGGCGAGCAGTACTTC. As protein: CSAATGDGEQYF.

The chain has TRBV12-3 or TRBV12-4 and TRBJ2-7; TRBD2 agrees at 10 bases. The J segment lost 7 bases and the V segment lost 6 bases, leaving 9 bases of the junction unmatched. This CDR3 has 14 residues. The CDR3 region has the DNA TGTGCCAGCAGCCTAGCGGGGGATGACAATGAGCAGTACTTC. Its translation: CASSLAGDDNEQYF.

With respect to this clonotype: An end of the junction does not agree with germline; a read error may underlie this. The chain has TRBV5-1 and TRBJ2-3; a possible D gene is TRBD2 (6 bases). CDR1 and CDR2 from the germline V gene are SGHRS and YFSETQ. This CDR3 has 15 amino acids. The CDR3 DNA follows: TGCGCCAGCAGAGGCGGGGCAGATTCCACAGCTACGCAGTATTTT. Protein: CASRGGADSTATQYF.

The chain couples TRBV29-1 to TRBJ1-2; D is ambiguous. Germline assignment: CDR1 SQVTM and CDR2 ANQGSEA. This CDR3 spans 12 amino acids. V was clipped by 3 bases and J by 8 bases, with 13 bases between them. The CDR3, as DNA: TGCAGCGTTGAGGGGTGGCCGACGGGCTACACCTTC. Its translation is CSVEGWPTGYTF.

The chain recombines TRBV5-1 with TRBJ2-1; TRBD1 aligns across 10 bases. The DNA end favors TRBJ2-7, so the J call may be wrong. Germline V lookup: CDR1 SGHRS, CDR2 YFSETQ. The CDR3 covers 18 residues. The chain's CDR3 is CASSQSPDGQGEYNEQYF. The DNA of the CDR3 is TGCGCCAGCAGCCAAAGCCCGGACGGACAGGGGGAATACAATGAGCAGTACTTC.

This chain joins TRBV6-5 and TRBJ1-2; TRBD1 matches at 9 bases. Trimming removed 4 bases from V and 4 bases from J; junction bases left unmatched: 7. This CDR3 spans 15 amino acids. Looked up from germline, CDR1 is MNHEY and CDR2 is SVGAGI. This CDR3 is CASSSQGALAYGYTF. CDR3 nucleotides: TGTGCCAGCAGTTCACAGGGGGCTTTGGCCTATGGCTACACCTTC.

This clonotype was counted at least ten times. J is TRBJ2-3 and V is TRBV9; D is undetermined. Germline V CDR1 and CDR2: SGDLS, YYNGEE. V lost 1 base, J lost 5 bases, and 8 bases lay in between. This CDR3 is 13 amino acids long. CDR3 nucleotides: TGTGCCAGCAGCGTATTAGTTGTAGATACGCAGTATTTT. Translated, it gives CASSVLVVDTQYF.

This sequence joins TRBV12-3 or TRBV12-4 and TRBJ2-3, with D perhaps matching TRBD1 (5 bases). V dropped 3 bases and J dropped 6 bases, with 13 bases sitting between them. The CDR3 spans 14 residues. The CDR3 spells CASSLTVATDTQYF. CDR3 bases: TGTGCCAGCAGTTTGACAGTTGCGACGGATACGCAGTATTTT.